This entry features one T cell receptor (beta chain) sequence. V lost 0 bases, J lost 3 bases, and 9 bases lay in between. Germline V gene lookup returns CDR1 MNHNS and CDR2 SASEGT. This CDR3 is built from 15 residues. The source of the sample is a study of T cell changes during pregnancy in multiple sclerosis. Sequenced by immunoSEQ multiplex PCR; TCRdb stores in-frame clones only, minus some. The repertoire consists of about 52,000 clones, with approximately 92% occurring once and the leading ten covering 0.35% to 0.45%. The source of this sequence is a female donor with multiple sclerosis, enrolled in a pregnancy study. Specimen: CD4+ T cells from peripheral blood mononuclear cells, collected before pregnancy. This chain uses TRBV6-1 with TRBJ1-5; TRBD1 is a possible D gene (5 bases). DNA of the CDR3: TGTGCCAGCAGTGAAGCTGGGGGGTACAATCAGCCCCAGCATTTT. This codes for CASSEAGGYNQPQHF.